This T cell receptor beta chain was recovered during a study of shared clonotypes between healthy human individuals. The sample holds one count of this clone. Its antigen is undetermined. The V and J ends lost 5 bases and 1 base, in that order; junction bases with no gene match: 4. There are 14 residues in the CDR3. Germline V gives CDR1 SEHNR, CDR2 FQNEAQ (reference sequence). Selected positively for CCR7 and CD45RO-negative, naive CD8 cells excluded terminally differentiated effector memory CD45RA+ cells. Method: immunoSEQ multiplex PCR; TCRdb's copy keeps in-frame clones and lacks some. The sample holds over 800,000 clones, about 92% seen once. General study results and limits: Blood alone was sampled, and tissue repertoires likely differ.

The rearrangement joins TRBV7-9 to TRBJ1-1, with 7 bases lining up with TRBD1. The origin of this receptor is a man aged 30 to 39 in good health. The sequenced sample was naive CD8+ T cells sorted from blood. The CDR3 nucleotides are TGTGCCAGCAGCCGGACAGGTGGGAACACTGAAGCTTTCTTT. Translation: CASSRTGGNTEAFF.